Described below is a single T cell receptor (beta chain) sequence and its context. Trimming pared 2 bases from V and 6 bases from J, leaving 13 bases between. The CDR3 loop spans 14 amino acids. The V gene's germline CDR1 is MNHEY and CDR2 SVGAGI. The sample originates from a study of blood T cell repertoires in COVID-19. For the study at large: Samples of COVID-19 (acute and convalescent) were obtained from the United States, Italy and Spain. T cells, B-cell-depleted T cells, or PBMCs supplied cDNA or gDNA.

Only in-frame clones appear in the TCRdb table, and some are missing; sequencing was by immunoSEQ multiplex PCR. The table records fewer than 500,000 clones, 75% to 90% of them present only once. The sample was peripheral blood. The sequence was obtained from a woman in her twenties or thirties with acute or convalescent COVID-19. J is TRBJ1-2 and V is TRBV6-5; TRBD1 might be the D (6 bases). This CDR3 is CASSYRGGGDGYTF. In nucleotides, the CDR3 is TGTGCCAGCAGTTACCGAGGCGGGGGCGATGGCTACACCTTC.